A selection of T cell receptor beta chains follows, all from one sample in a study of blood T cell repertoires in COVID-19. The data were produced by immunoSEQ multiplex PCR, yet TCRdb's version contains in-frame clones alone and is incomplete. The sample consists of about 33,000 clones, about 86% of them appearing once. Material for sequencing was peripheral blood. All receptors derive from a human donor in a cohort sampled during active COVID-19. The CDR3 runs from the conserved cysteine through the conserved F or W.

V gene | CDR3 protein
TRBV20-1 | CSARNEEKLFF
TRBV7-9 | CASSHKSSGVPSLNEQFF
TRBV11-1 | CASRAVGGNLYF
TRBV28 | CASSPPSGFYEQYF
TRBV7-9 | CASSPLTDEQYF
TRBV28 | CASGSWGEGEKLFF
TRBV7-2 | CASSDRGAFF
TRBV6-2/TRBV6-3 | CASSYGGTGGNEQFF
TRBV7-2 | CASSSTSDTQYF
TRBV6-5 | CAGAGTEYEQYF
TRBV2 | CASPRQGPVSNQPQHF
TRBV7-9 | CASSLAGDRATDTQYF
TRBV4-2 | CASSDRDWNEQYF
TRBV3-1/TRBV3-2 | CASAQQGEGDTQYF
TRBV18 | CASSPPKREMSDTQYF
TRBV5-1 | CASSGQMLGQNIQYF
TRBV6-5 | CASSLRSSTDTQYF
TRBV19 | CATSGGGSRTDTQYF
TRBV18 | CASSPRGGEQETQYF
TRBV5-4 | CASSRDSPYEQYF
TRBV15 | CATSKGHEDTQYF
TRBV4-2 | CASSQEVLVAGGGPTTDTQYF
TRBV7-9 | CASSLSVGGSPLHF
TRBV5-6 | CASSLNEYEQYF
TRBV5-1 | CASSGQGMKETQYF
TRBV7-9 | CASSPSGTYEQYF
TRBV5-1 | CASSIGQDYEQYF
TRBV18 | CATRGTVNTGELFF
TRBV6-2/TRBV6-3 | CASSYYTGPGEKLFF
TRBV27 | CASSLRGEQFF
TRBV27 | CASSLGQGYGYTF
TRBV28 | CATVGTGREKLFF
TRBV10-3 | CAISDYEQFF
TRBV6-5 | CASSGGPYNEQFF
TRBV28 | CASSVGEWAEAFF
TRBV5-1 | CASSLTSGGSYNEQFF